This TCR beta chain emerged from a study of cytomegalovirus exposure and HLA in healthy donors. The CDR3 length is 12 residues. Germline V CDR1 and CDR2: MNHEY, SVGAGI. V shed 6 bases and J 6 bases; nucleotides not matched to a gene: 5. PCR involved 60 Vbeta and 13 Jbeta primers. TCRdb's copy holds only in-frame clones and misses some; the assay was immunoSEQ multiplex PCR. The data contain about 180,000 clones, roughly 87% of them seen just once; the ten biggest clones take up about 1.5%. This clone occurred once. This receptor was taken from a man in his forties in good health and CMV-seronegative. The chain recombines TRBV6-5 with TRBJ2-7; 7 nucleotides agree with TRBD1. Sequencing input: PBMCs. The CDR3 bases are TGTGCCAGCAGATCCGGACAGGCCGAGCAGTACTTC. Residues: CASRSGQAEQYF.